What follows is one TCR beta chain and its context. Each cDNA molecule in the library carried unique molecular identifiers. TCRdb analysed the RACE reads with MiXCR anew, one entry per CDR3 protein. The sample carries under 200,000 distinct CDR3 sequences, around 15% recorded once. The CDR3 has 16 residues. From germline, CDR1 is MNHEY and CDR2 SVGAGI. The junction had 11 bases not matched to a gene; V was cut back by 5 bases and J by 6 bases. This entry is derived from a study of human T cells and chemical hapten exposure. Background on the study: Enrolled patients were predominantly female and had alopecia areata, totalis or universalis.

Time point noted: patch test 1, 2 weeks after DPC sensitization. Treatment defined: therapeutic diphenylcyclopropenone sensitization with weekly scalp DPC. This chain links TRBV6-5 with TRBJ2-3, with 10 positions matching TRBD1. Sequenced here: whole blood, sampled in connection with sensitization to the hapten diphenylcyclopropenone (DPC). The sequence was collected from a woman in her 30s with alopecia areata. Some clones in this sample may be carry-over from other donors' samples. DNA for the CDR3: TGTGCCAGCAGTGGCTCTGGGACAGGGGTGTCGGATACGCAGTATTTT. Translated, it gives CASSGSGTGVSDTQYF.